This TCR beta chain appears in the sequencing data of a study of identical twins. After template switching added a universal primer site, the resulting cDNA carried unique molecular identifiers. From the 5' RACE reads, TCRdb called clonotypes with MiXCR, one entry per CDR3 protein. The table shows 690,000 or so distinct CDR3 sequences, with around 6.1% occurring only once. This clonotype was picked up a small number of times. No antigen is known for it. Study results and caveats: Out-of-frame alpha sequences shared by twins showed excess low generation probability. Conclusions came from cross-sectional statistical analysis, not from following the same donors. The models systematically underestimated how much out-of-frame TCR alpha was shared in monozygotic twins.

Material: naive T cells sorted from blood. This receptor was obtained from a man aged 18 to 29 in good health.

The DNA for the CDR3 is TGTGCCAGCAGCCCGTTAGTTCCCGGGGAGCTGTTTTTT. This encodes CASSPLVPGELFF. The V and J genes are TRBV3-1 and TRBJ2-2, with no clear D. CDR3 length: 13 amino acids. The V gene lost 4 bases and the J gene lost 6 bases, with 9 bases spanning the gap. CDR1 and CDR2 from the germline V gene are LGHDT and YNNKEL (reference sequence).